This paragraph covers one T cell receptor (beta chain) sequence. Antigen unknown. V gave up 1 base and J gave up 5 bases; unmatched junction bases: 6. The CDR3 is 15 amino acids. Germline V CDR1 and CDR2: SGHAT, FQNNGV. Here immunoSEQ multiplex PCR was the method, and the copy in TCRdb shows in-frame clones only, minus some. The sample shows 2.5 million or so clones, approximately 94% of them seen only once. The source of the sample is a study of shared clonotypes between healthy human individuals. Looking at the study overall: Donors had three CD4 naive, three CD4 memory, two CD8 naive and one CD8 memory plate apiece.

Study-wide results and caveats: Between several donors, naive CD4 clonotypes were shared at a level of about 5%.

This receptor was obtained from a young man in good health. The gene calls are TRBV11-2 and TRBJ2-7, with 9 bases aligning to TRBD1. Sequenced material: naive CD4+ T cells sorted from blood. Subset here: CD45RA+ positively selected. CDR3 DNA sequence: TGTGCCAGCAGCTTAGGGGACAGGGAGATAAACGAGCAGTACTTC. Its translation: CASSLGDREINEQYF.